The present TCR beta chain was sequenced within a study of blood T cell repertoires in COVID-19. Per the germline V gene, CDR1 is SGHAT and CDR2 is FQNNGV. V was shortened by 1 base and J by 5 bases, with 13 bases between the two germline ends. CDR3 length: 15 residues. This clone was detected once. TCRdb's table, derived via immunoSEQ multiplex PCR, lists solely in-frame clones and lacks some. The sample holds about 200,000 clones, 92% seen once. The chain recombines TRBV11-2 with TRBJ2-3; D may be TRBD1 (6 bases). Material: peripheral blood. The sequence came from a man aged 60-69 years with COVID-19, enrolled during active disease. In DNA form, the CDR3 reads TGTGCCAGCAGCTTAGGGGGGCGACGGGGAGATACGCAGTATTTT. Its translation is CASSLGGRRGDTQYF. Using reference TRBV11-2 and TRBJ2-3 for the parts outside the CDR3, the full variable domain is EAGVAQSPRYKIIEKRQSVAFWCNPISGHATLYWYQQILGQGPKLLIQFQNNGVVDDSQLPKDRFSAERLKGVDSTLKIQPAKLEDSAVYLCASSLGGRRGDTQYFGPGTRLTVL.